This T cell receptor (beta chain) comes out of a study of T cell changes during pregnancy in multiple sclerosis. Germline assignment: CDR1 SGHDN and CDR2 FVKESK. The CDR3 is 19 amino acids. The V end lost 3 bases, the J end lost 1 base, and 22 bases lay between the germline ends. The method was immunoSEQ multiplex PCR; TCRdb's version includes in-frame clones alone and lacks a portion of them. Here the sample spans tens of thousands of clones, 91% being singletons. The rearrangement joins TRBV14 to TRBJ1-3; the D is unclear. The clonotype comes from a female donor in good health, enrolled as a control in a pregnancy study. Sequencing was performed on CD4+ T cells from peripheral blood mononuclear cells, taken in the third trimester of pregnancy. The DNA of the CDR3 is TGTGCCAGCAGCCATTCTGGCCCGGATGGGCGCTTTTCTGGAAACACCATATATTTT. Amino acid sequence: CASSHSGPDGRFSGNTIYF.